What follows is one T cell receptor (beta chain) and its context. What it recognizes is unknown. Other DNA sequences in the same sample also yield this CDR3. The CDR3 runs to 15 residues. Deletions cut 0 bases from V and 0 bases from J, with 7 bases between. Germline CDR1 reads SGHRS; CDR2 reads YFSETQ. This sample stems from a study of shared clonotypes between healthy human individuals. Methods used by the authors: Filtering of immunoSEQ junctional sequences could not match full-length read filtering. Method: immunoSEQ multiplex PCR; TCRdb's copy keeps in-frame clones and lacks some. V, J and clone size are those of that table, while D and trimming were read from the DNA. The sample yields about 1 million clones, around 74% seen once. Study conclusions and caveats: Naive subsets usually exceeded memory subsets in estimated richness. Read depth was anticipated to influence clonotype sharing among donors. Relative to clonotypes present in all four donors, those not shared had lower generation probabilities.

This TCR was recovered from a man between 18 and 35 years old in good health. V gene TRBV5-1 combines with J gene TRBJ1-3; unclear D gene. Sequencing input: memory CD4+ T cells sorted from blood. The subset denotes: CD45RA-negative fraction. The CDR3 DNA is TGCGCCAGCAGCTTGGAGGCGAGCTCTGGAAACACCATATATTTT. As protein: CASSLEASSGNTIYF. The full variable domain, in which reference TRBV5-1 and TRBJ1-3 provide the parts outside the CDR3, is KAGVTQTPRYLIKTRGQQVTLSCSPISGHRSVSWYQQTPGQGLQFLFEYFSETQRNKGNFPGRFSGRQFSNSRSEMNVSTLELGDSALYLCASSLEASSGNTIYFGEGSWLTVV.